This T cell receptor beta chain was recovered during a study of response to subunit inactivated influenza vaccine. As for this clonotype: Its antigen is as yet unknown.

Study-wide results and caveats: With each seasonal influenza vaccination, the authors suggested, few new T cells are recruited.

The germline gives CDR1 MDHEN, CDR2 SYDVKM. The CDR3 has 15 amino acids. V gave up 3 bases and J gave up 2 bases, with 12 bases separating them. From the RT-PCR reads, TCRdb called clonotypes with MiXCR, one entry per CDR3 protein. The sample has just over 300,000 distinct CDR3 sequences, just over 20% seen once; the top ten hold about 10%. The sample was PBMCs from blood, taken 21 months after vaccination. This chain connects TRBV28 to TRBJ2-3, with D perhaps being TRBD1 or TRBD2 (5 bases each). The sequence was obtained from a man between 50 and 69 years old who received an inactivated influenza vaccine. The CDR3 region has the DNA TGTGCCAGCAGTTTGACGGGACGATTCACAGATACGCAGTATTTT. Its protein product is CASSLTGRFTDTQYF.